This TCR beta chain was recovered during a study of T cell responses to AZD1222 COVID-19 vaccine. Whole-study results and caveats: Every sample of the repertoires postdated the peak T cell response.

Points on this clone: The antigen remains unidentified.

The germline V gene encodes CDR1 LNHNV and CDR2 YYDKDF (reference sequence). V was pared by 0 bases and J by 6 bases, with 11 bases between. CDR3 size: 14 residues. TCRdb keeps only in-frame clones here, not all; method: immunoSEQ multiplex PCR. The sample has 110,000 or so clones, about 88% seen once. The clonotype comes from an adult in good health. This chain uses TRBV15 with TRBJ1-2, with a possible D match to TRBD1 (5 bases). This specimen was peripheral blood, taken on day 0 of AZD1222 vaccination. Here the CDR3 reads CATSRDWGRHGYTF. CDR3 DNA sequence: TGTGCCACCAGCAGAGATTGGGGACGGCATGGCTACACCTTC. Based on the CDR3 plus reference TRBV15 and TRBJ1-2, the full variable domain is DAMVIQNPRYQVTQFGKPVTLSCSQTLNHNVMYWYQQKSSQAPKLLFHYYDKDFNNEADTPDNFQSRRPNTSFCFLDIRSPGLGDTAMYLCATSRDWGRHGYTFGSGTRLTVV.